A selection of T cell receptor beta chains follows, all from one sample in a study of shared clonotypes between healthy human individuals. Here immunoSEQ multiplex PCR was the method, and the copy in TCRdb shows in-frame clones only, minus some. The sample contains 490,000 or so clones, less than 80% of which appear only once. The sample comprised PBMCs. These receptors all come from a woman between 35 and 50 years old in good health. Some clones in this sample may be carry-over from other donors' samples. CDR3s include the opening cysteine and the closing phenylalanine or tryptophan. Each record gives: D gene, J gene, V gene, clone size, CDR3 DNA, CDR3 protein. The D gene is left open where the match is weak. Size tells how often a clone was seen (once, few, many) or the class of an expanded clone, and some rows leave it out.

d_gene: -; j_gene: TRBJ2-3; v_gene: TRBV7-3; abundance: -; CDR3nt: TGTGCCAGCAGCTTCGGAGGCACAGATACGCAGTATTTT; CDR3aa: CASSFGGTDTQYF
d_gene: -; j_gene: TRBJ2-2; v_gene: TRBV5-1; abundance: -; CDR3nt: TGCGCCAGCAGTTTCGACTTGAACACCGGGGAGCTGTTTTTT; CDR3aa: CASSFDLNTGELFF
d_gene: TRBD2; j_gene: TRBJ2-1; v_gene: TRBV19; abundance: -; CDR3nt: TGTGCCAGTAGTAGCTTTGCGGGAGGGAACAATGAGCAGTTCTTC; CDR3aa: CASSSFAGGNNEQFF
d_gene: -; j_gene: TRBJ2-5; v_gene: TRBV7-2; abundance: -; CDR3nt: TGTGCCAGCAGCCCAATGGCAGAGACCCAGTACTTC; CDR3aa: CASSPMAETQYF
d_gene: -; j_gene: TRBJ1-5; v_gene: TRBV7-2; abundance: -; CDR3nt: TGTGCCAGCAGCTTACGATGGGGAAGCAATCAGCCCCAGCATTTT; CDR3aa: CASSLRWGSNQPQHF
d_gene: TRBD1; j_gene: TRBJ1-2; v_gene: TRBV6-5; abundance: -; CDR3nt: TGTGCCAGCAGTTTGCGACAGGGGGCGCGGAACTATGGCTACACCTTC; CDR3aa: CASSLRQGARNYGYTF
d_gene: -; j_gene: TRBJ2-7; v_gene: TRBV10-3; abundance: few; CDR3nt: TGTGCCATCAGTGGGGCAACCTCTACAACCTACGAGCAGTACTTC; CDR3aa: CAISGATSTTYEQYF
d_gene: -; j_gene: TRBJ2-5; v_gene: TRBV19; abundance: -; CDR3nt: TGTGCCAGTACTTCACAGCAGGCTAGCTTGGAGACCCAGTACTTC; CDR3aa: CASTSQQASLETQYF
d_gene: -; j_gene: TRBJ1-2; v_gene: TRBV20-1; abundance: -; CDR3nt: TGCAGTGCTAGGGACCTTCCTGGCTACACCTTC; CDR3aa: CSARDLPGYTF
d_gene: -; j_gene: TRBJ2-3; v_gene: TRBV10-3; abundance: once; CDR3nt: TGTGCCATCAGTGAGTCGACTAGCACAGATACGCAGTATTTT; CDR3aa: CAISESTSTDTQYF
d_gene: -; j_gene: TRBJ2-3; v_gene: TRBV7-9; abundance: -; CDR3nt: TGTGCCAGCAGCTTAGTTGGGTGGGAAAGCACAGATACGCAGTATTTT; CDR3aa: CASSLVGWESTDTQYF
d_gene: -; j_gene: TRBJ1-1; v_gene: TRBV7-6; abundance: -; CDR3nt: TGTGCCAGCAGCCACCGGGCCCTGGTCACTGAAGCTTTCTTT; CDR3aa: CASSHRALVTEAFF
d_gene: TRBD2; j_gene: TRBJ2-7; v_gene: TRBV28; abundance: -; CDR3nt: TGTGCCAGCACAGGGCTCAGACTAGCGGAGGAGTCCTACGAGCAGTACTTC; CDR3aa: CASTGLRLAEESYEQYF
d_gene: TRBD1; j_gene: TRBJ2-1; v_gene: TRBV25-1; abundance: -; CDR3nt: TGCGCCAGCAGTGACCCGGGACAGGGGGACAATGAGCAGTTCTTC; CDR3aa: CASSDPGQGDNEQFF
d_gene: -; j_gene: TRBJ2-5; v_gene: TRBV29-1; abundance: -; CDR3nt: TGCAGCGCAGAAGGGCTGTCGGAGACCCAGTACTTC; CDR3aa: CSAEGLSETQYF
d_gene: TRBD1; j_gene: TRBJ2-7; v_gene: TRBV7-2; abundance: -; CDR3nt: TGTGCCAGCAGCTTAGAGTACAGGGGGTACGAGCAGTACTTC; CDR3aa: CASSLEYRGYEQYF
d_gene: TRBD1; j_gene: TRBJ2-1; v_gene: TRBV7-3; abundance: -; CDR3nt: TGTGCCAGCAGGGTAGGCAGGGGGAGCGATGAGCAGTTCTTC; CDR3aa: CASRVGRGSDEQFF
d_gene: -; j_gene: TRBJ2-7; v_gene: TRBV6-6; abundance: -; CDR3nt: TGTGCCAGCAGTCGGGACCCGTACTACGAGCAGTACTTC; CDR3aa: CASSRDPYYEQYF
d_gene: -; j_gene: TRBJ2-3; v_gene: TRBV6-6; abundance: few; CDR3nt: TGTGCCAGCAGTTTGGGACACCTCACAGATACGCAGTATTTT; CDR3aa: CASSLGHLTDTQYF
d_gene: TRBD2; j_gene: TRBJ2-1; v_gene: TRBV5-6; abundance: -; CDR3nt: TGTGCCAGCAGCTTTCGGACTAGCGGGAACAATGAGCAGTTCTTC; CDR3aa: CASSFRTSGNNEQFF
d_gene: -; j_gene: TRBJ2-1; v_gene: TRBV28; abundance: -; CDR3nt: TGTGCCGTCTTTACTAGGAATGAGCAGTTCTTC; CDR3aa: CAVFTRNEQFF
d_gene: TRBD1; j_gene: TRBJ2-1; v_gene: TRBV5-1; abundance: -; CDR3nt: TGCGCCAGCAGCCCACAGGGGAACTACAATGAGCAGTTCTTC; CDR3aa: CASSPQGNYNEQFF
d_gene: -; j_gene: TRBJ2-2; v_gene: TRBV7-2; abundance: -; CDR3nt: TGTGCCAGCAGCTTAGCAGCAGATGCGAACACCGGGGAGCTGTTTTTT; CDR3aa: CASSLAADANTGELFF
d_gene: -; j_gene: TRBJ2-6; v_gene: TRBV7-8; abundance: -; CDR3nt: TGTGCCAGCAGCTTACACAGGCCGACTGGGGCCAACGTCCTGACTTTC; CDR3aa: CASSLHRPTGANVLTF
d_gene: TRBD1; j_gene: TRBJ2-7; v_gene: TRBV5-1; abundance: -; CDR3nt: TGCGCCAGCAGCTCCGGACAGGGGTACGAGCAGTACTTC; CDR3aa: CASSSGQGYEQYF
d_gene: -; j_gene: TRBJ1-6; v_gene: TRBV18; abundance: -; CDR3nt: TGTGCCAGCTCACCACCCACTGGACCCCTCCACTTT; CDR3aa: CASSPPTGPLHF
d_gene: TRBD2; j_gene: TRBJ2-1; v_gene: TRBV5-4; abundance: few; CDR3nt: TGTGCCAGCAGCTCGTCCTCTTCTAGCGGCCTTTACAATGAGCAGTTCTTC; CDR3aa: CASSSSSSSGLYNEQFF
d_gene: TRBD2; j_gene: TRBJ2-5; v_gene: TRBV9; abundance: -; CDR3nt: TGTGCCAGCAGTCGAAAAGTGAGCGGGACGACCCAAGAGACCCAGTACTTC; CDR3aa: CASSRKVSGTTQETQYF
d_gene: TRBD2; j_gene: TRBJ2-5; v_gene: TRBV28; abundance: -; CDR3nt: TGTGCCAGCCTAAACCTAGCGGGAGTAGTTGGGACCCAGTACTTC; CDR3aa: CASLNLAGVVGTQYF
d_gene: -; j_gene: TRBJ2-5; v_gene: TRBV21-1; abundance: -; CDR3nt: TGTGCCAGCAGCAAACGGCACTTACGGGGGACCCAGTACTTC; CDR3aa: CASSKRHLRGTQYF
d_gene: TRBD2; j_gene: TRBJ2-7; v_gene: TRBV5-4; abundance: -; CDR3nt: TGTGCCAGCAGCTTGTCTAGCGGGAGGGACGGGCAGTACTTC; CDR3aa: CASSLSSGRDGQYF
d_gene: -; j_gene: TRBJ1-1; v_gene: TRBV10-3; abundance: -; CDR3nt: TGTGCCATCAGTGAGTCAGGAATGGGCACTGAAGCTTTCTTT; CDR3aa: CAISESGMGTEAFF
d_gene: -; j_gene: TRBJ2-1; v_gene: TRBV15; abundance: -; CDR3nt: TGTGCCACCAGCAGAGATATAGGGACCCACAATGAGCAGTTCTTC; CDR3aa: CATSRDIGTHNEQFF